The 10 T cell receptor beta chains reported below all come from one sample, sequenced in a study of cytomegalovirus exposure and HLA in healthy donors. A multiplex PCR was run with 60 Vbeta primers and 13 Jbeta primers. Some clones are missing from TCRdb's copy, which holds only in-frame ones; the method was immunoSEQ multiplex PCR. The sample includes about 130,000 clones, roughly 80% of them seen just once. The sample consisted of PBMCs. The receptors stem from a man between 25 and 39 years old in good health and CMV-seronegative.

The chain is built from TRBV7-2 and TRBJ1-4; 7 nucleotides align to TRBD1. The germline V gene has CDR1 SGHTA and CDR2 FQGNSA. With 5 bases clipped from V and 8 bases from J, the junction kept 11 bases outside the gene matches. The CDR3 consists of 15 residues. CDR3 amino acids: CASSLRTGGGEKLFF. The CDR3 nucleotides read TGTGCCAGCAGCCTTAGGACAGGCGGGGGGGAAAAACTGTTTTTT.

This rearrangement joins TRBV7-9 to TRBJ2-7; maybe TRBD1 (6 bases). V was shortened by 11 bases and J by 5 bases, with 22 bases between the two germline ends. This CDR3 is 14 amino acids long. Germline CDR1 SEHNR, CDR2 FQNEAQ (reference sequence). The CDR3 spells CASKGPGVGDEQYF. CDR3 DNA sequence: TGTGCCTCAAAAGGCCCAGGGGTGGGGGACGAGCAGTACTTC.

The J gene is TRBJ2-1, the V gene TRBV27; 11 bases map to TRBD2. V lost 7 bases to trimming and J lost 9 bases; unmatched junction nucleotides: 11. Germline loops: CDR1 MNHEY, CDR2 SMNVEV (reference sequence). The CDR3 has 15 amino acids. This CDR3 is CASNGLASGRSEQFF. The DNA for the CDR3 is TGTGCCAGCAATGGGTTGGCTAGCGGGAGGTCTGAGCAGTTCTTC.

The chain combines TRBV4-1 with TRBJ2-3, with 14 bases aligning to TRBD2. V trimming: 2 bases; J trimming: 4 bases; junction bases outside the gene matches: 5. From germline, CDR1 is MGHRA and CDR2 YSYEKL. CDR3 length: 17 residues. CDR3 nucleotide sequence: TGCGCCAGCAGCCAACCCCCGGGACTAGCGGGAGCAGATACGCAGTATTTT. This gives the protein CASSQPPGLAGADTQYF.

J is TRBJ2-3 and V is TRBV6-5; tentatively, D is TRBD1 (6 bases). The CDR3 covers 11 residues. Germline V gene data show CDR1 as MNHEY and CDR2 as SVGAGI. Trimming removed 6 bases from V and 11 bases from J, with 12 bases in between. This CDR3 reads CASRREGEQYF. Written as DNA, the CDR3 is TGTGCCAGCAGGAGAGAGGGGGAGCAGTATTTT.

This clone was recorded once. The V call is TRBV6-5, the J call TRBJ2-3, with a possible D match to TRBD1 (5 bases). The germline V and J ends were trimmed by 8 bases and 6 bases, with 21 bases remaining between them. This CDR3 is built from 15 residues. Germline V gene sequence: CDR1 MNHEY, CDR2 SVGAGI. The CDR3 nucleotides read TGTGCCAGCCAATCAGTCGGACAAACGAGGGATACGCAGTATTTT. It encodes CASQSVGQTRDTQYF.

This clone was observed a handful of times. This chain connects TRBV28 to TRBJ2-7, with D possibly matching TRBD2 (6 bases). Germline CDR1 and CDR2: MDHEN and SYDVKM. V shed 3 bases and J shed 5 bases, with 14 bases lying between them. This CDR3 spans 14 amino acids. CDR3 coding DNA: TGTGCCAGCAGTTTTGGAGGGAGTTCAAACGAGCAGTACTTC. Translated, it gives CASSFGGSSNEQYF.

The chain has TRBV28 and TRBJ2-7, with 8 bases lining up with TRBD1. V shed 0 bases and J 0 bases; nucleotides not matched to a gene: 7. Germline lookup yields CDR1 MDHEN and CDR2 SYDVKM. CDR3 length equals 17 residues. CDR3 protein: CASSLWFGQGSSYEQYF. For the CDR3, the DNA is TGTGCCAGCAGTTTATGGTTTGGACAGGGAAGCTCCTACGAGCAGTACTTC.

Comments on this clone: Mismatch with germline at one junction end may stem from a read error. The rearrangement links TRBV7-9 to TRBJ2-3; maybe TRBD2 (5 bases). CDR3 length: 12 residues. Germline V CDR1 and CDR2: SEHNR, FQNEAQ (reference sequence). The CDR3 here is CSSSSRGDTQYF. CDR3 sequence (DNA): TGTTCCAGCAGCTCCCGGGGAGATACGCAGTATTTT.

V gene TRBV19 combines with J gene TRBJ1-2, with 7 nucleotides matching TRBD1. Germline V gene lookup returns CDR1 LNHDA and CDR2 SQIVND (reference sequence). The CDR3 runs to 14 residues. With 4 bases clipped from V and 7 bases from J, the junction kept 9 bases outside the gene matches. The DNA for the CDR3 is TGTGCCAGTAGTACGGAAGGGGGCGCGACTGGCTACACCTTC. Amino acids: CASSTEGGATGYTF.